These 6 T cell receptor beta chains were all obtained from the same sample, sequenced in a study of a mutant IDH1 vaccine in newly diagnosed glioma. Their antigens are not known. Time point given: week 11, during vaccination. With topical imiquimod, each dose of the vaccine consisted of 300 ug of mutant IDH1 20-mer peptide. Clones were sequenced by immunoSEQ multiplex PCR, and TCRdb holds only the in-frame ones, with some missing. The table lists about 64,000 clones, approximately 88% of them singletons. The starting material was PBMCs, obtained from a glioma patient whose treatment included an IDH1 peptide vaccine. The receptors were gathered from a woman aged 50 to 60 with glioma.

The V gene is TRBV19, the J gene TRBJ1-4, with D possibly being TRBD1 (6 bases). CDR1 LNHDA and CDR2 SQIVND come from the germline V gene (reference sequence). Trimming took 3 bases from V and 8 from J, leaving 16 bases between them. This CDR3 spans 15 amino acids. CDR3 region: CASSILTGKGEKLFF. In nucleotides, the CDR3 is TGTGCCAGTAGTATCCTGACAGGCAAGGGGGAAAAACTGTTTTTT.

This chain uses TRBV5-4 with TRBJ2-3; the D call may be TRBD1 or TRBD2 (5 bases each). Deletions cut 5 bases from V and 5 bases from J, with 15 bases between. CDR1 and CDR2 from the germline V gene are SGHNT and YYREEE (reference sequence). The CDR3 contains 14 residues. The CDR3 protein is CASRHRDGRDTQYF. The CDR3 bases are TGTGCCAGCAGACATCGGGACGGACGAGATACGCAGTATTTT.

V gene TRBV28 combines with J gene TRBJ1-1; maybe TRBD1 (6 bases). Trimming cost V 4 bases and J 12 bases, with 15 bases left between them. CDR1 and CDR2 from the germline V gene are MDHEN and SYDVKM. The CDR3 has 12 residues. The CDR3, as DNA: TGTGCCAGCAGTTACCGGGACACGTCTACTTTCTTT. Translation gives CASSYRDTSTFF.

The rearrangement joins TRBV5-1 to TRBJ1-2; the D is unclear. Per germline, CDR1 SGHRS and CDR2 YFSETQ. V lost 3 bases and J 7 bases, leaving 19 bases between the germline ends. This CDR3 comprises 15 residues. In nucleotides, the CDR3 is TGCGCCAGCAGCTCGCCCCCAGAGAGGAGTGGTGGCTACACCTTC. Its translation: CASSSPPERSGGYTF.

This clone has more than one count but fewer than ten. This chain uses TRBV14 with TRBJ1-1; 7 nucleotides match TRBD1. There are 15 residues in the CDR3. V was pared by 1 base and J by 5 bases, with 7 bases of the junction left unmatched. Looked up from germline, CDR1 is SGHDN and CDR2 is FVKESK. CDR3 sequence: CASSQVEGAGTEAFF. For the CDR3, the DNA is TGTGCCAGCAGCCAAGTTGAGGGGGCTGGGACTGAAGCTTTCTTT.

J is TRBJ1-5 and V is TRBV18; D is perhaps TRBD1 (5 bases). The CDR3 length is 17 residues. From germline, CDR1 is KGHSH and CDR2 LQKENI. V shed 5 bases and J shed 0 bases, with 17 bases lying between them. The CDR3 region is CASSLNSGPTSNQPQHF. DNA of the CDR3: TGTGCCAGCTCATTGAACTCGGGACCAACTAGCAATCAGCCCCAGCATTTT.